Described below is a single TCR beta chain sequence and its context. CDR1 is MGHRA, CDR2 YSYEKL, per germline. Trimming took 4 bases from V and 1 from J; bases not matched to a gene: 0. This CDR3 is built from 14 residues. The sample is drawn from a study of blood T cell repertoires in COVID-19. Clones were read by immunoSEQ multiplex PCR, and TCRdb kept only the in-frame ones, dropping some. The sample has 200,000 to 300,000 clones; around 85% are singletons. The chain carries TRBV4-1 and TRBJ1-4, with 7 bases identical to TRBD1. This TCR was sampled from a man aged 45-65 years with COVID-19, enrolled during active disease. The source material was peripheral blood. CDR3 sequence reads: CASSRDRTNEKLFF. The CDR3 region has the DNA TGCGCCAGCAGCCGGGACAGAACTAATGAAAAACTGTTTTTT.